The 21 T cell receptor beta chains below were found in one sample sequenced in a study of tumor and adjacent non-tumor tissue in lung cancer. The template was RNA from unsorted bulk tissue. TCRbeta libraries were built with three rounds of nested PCR, modified from ARM-PCR. Each CDR3 protein gets one entry after TCRdb re-called the multiplex PCR reads with MiXCR. The data contain 200,000 to 250,000 distinct CDR3 sequences, around 70% of them seen just once; the ten biggest clones take up less than 25%. Sequenced: lung tumor tissue. Source of these receptors: a man aged 60 to 75 with non-small cell lung cancer.

The chain combines TRBV5-4 with TRBJ2-5; D might be TRBD1 or TRBD2, each matching 6 bases. CDR3 length equals 14 residues. Germline CDR1 and CDR2: SGHNT and YYREEE (reference sequence). V was pared by 6 bases and J by 5 bases, with 17 bases between. CDR3 nucleotide sequence: TGTGCCAGCATCTACCCGGGGGCGAAGGAGACCCAGTACTTC. Translating gives CASIYPGAKETQYF.

In regard to this clonotype: A much larger clone lies a single base off, so this may be a read error. V usage is TRBV12-3 or TRBV12-4 and J usage is TRBJ2-7; 8 bases match TRBD1. This CDR3 has 15 amino acids. The chain's CDR3 is CASSQTGDVFYEQHF. In DNA form, the CDR3 reads TGTGCCAGCAGCCAGACAGGGGACGTTTTCTACGAGCAGCACTTC.

The rearrangement uses TRBV19 and TRBJ2-7, with TRBD2 identical over 8 bases. The CDR3 covers 14 residues. Germline V CDR1 and CDR2: LNHDA, SQIVND (reference sequence). For the CDR3, the DNA is TGTGCAAGTTCCCGGACTAGCAGGAACTACGAGCAGTACTTC. Protein product: CASSRTSRNYEQYF.

To note about this clonotype: Germline is not matched at one junction end, which may reflect a read error. The chain has TRBV6-5 and TRBJ1-5; D is unresolved. Germline assignment: CDR1 MNHEY and CDR2 SVGAGI. The CDR3 runs to 17 residues. CDR3 loop: CDSSYSLDLVRGWPQHF. The CDR3 nucleotides are TGTGACAGCAGTTACTCCCTGGACCTCGTAAGAGGGTGGCCCCAGCATTTT.

With regard to this clonotype: The junction departs from the called germline gene at one end, perhaps through a read error. The chain employs TRBV10-1 and TRBJ2-1; the match to TRBD2 covers 7 bases. Germline V lookup: CDR1 WNHNN, CDR2 SYGVQD (reference sequence). The CDR3 extends over 14 amino acids. The CDR3 protein is CVSSARTSRSEQFF. DNA of the CDR3: TGCGTCAGCAGCGCCAGGACTAGTCGGAGTGAGCAGTTCTTC.

To note about this clonotype: One end of the junction does not line up with germline, which may come from a read error. The chain joins TRBV6-6 to TRBJ1-2; 7 bases are shared with TRBD1. Germline-derived CDR1 and CDR2 are MNHNY and SVGAGI (reference sequence). The CDR3 has 14 amino acids. The CDR3 spells CANSSLGGTYGYTF. CDR3 nucleotides: TGTGCCAACAGTTCCCTAGGGGGCACCTATGGCTACACCTTC.

The chain uses TRBV9 and TRBJ2-2, with 10 bases that match TRBD2. There are 19 residues in the CDR3. Looked up from germline, CDR1 is SGDLS and CDR2 is YYNGEE. Trimming at V came to 0 bases and at J to 0 bases, leaving 8 bases not matched to a gene. This chain's CDR3 is CASSVVFLAGDANTGELFF. Here the CDR3 DNA reads TGTGCCAGCAGCGTAGTGTTCCTAGCGGGGGACGCGAACACCGGGGAGCTGTTTTTT.

This clonotype was recorded a few times. A read error may be the cause here, since a much bigger clone is one base away. The V call is TRBV20-1, the J call TRBJ2-7; 7 nucleotides align to TRBD2. The ends lost 1 base at V and 0 bases at J; junction bases unmatched: 3. Germline CDR1 DFQATT, CDR2 SNEGSKA (reference sequence). This CDR3 is 14 amino acids long. For the CDR3, the DNA is TGCAGTGCTAGAGTCCGGGACTACTCCTACGAGCAGTACTTC. It yields the protein CSARVRDYSYEQYF.

In this sample, this clonotype turned up a few times. This chain joins TRBV11-2 and TRBJ2-7; TRBD1 aligns across 8 bases. Germline CDR1 and CDR2: SGHAT and FQNNGV. The CDR3 is made up of 17 amino acids. CDR3 nucleotides: TGTGCTAACAGATCGGAAGGACGGACAGGGACCATATACGAGCAGTACTTC. Translating gives CANRSEGRTGTIYEQYF.

With regard to this clonotype: At one end the junction does not follow the germline gene, possibly because of a read error. The chain recombines TRBV12-3 or TRBV12-4 with TRBJ1-2; 8 nucleotides agree with TRBD1. CDR3 length equals 12 residues. The CDR3 DNA follows: TGTGCCAACAGTCACAGGGGGGAGGGCTACACCTTC. Its translation is CANSHRGEGYTF.

The sample holds a few counts of this clonotype. The CDR3 region has the DNA TGTGCCAGCAGCTTAGCTGGGGGGGGCCTCCTGAACACTGAAGCTTTCTTT. Protein sequence: CASSLAGGGLLNTEAFF. V usage is TRBV7-8 and J usage is TRBJ1-1; D may be TRBD1 (6 bases). This CDR3 is built from 17 residues. Germline values: CDR1 SGHVS, CDR2 FQNEAQ. The V end lost 0 bases, the J end lost 0 bases, and 14 bases lay between the germline ends.

As to this clonotype: At one end, the junction sequence differs from germline, possibly due to a read error. This chain connects TRBV20-1 to TRBJ2-7; no definite D call. The CDR3 has 13 amino acids. Germline CDR1 DFQATT, CDR2 SNEGSKA (reference sequence). The CDR3 DNA sequence: TGCAGTGCTAGGACGGTAAACACCTACGAGCAATACTTC. This translates into CSARTVNTYEQYF.

This clonotype was picked up a small number of times. The chain is built from TRBV28 and TRBJ2-3, with 11 bases fitting TRBD2. The V and J ends lost 3 bases and 1 base, in that order; junction bases with no gene match: 6. This CDR3 comprises 17 residues. Germline V gene lookup returns CDR1 MDHEN and CDR2 SYDVKM. This CDR3 is CASSLGSGRAGTDTQYF. In DNA form, the CDR3 reads TGTGCCAGCAGTTTGGGTAGCGGGAGGGCCGGCACAGATACGCAGTATTTT.

This chain uses TRBV20-1 with TRBJ1-2; the D is unclear. Germline V CDR1 and CDR2: DFQATT, SNEGSKA (reference sequence). This CDR3 contains 12 residues. The V and J ends lost 2 bases and 7 bases respectively, with 11 bases between them. CDR3 DNA: TGCAGTGCTAGAAGTAGCCTCTCTGGCTACACCTTC. Its protein is CSARSSLSGYTF.

As concerns this clonotype: Because it lacks the conserved phenylalanine or tryptophan at the end, this CDR3 is likely a read error. The DNA is omitted, as the CDR3 cannot be located on it reliably, and the CDR3 follows TCRdb's listing. Here the CDR3 reads CSVRDRGVNERYL. The gene calls are TRBV20-1 and TRBJ2-7. The CDR3 comprises 13 residues, both ends counted. Germline V gene lookup returns CDR1 DFQATT and CDR2 SNEGSKA (reference sequence).

Ten or more counts support this clonotype. The rearrangement joins TRBV11-3 to TRBJ1-6; unclear D gene. Per the germline V gene, CDR1 is SGHNT and CDR2 is YENEEA. The ends were cut back, 2 bases at V and 2 bases at J, with 4 bases in the middle. The CDR3 sequence is 14 residues long. This CDR3 is CASSLRTYNSPLHF. The CDR3 DNA follows: TGTGCCAGCAGCTTACGGACCTATAATTCACCCCTCCACTTT.

Points on this clonotype: One end of the junction does not line up with germline, which may come from a read error. The chain links TRBV5-6 to TRBJ2-7; D might be TRBD1 or TRBD2, each matching 5 bases. CDR3 length: 14 amino acids. CDR1 and CDR2 from the germline V gene are SGHDT and YYEEEE. CDR3 nucleotides: TGTGCCAGCAGCTTCTGGGAAGTAAGGGACGAGCGGTACTTC. Its translation is CASSFWEVRDERYF.

Worth noting for this clonotype: At one end, the junction sequence differs from germline, possibly due to a read error. This sequence joins TRBV5-6 and TRBJ2-7; 9 bases fit TRBD1. The germline V gene encodes CDR1 SGHDT and CDR2 YYEEEE. This CDR3 has 13 residues. In nucleotides, the CDR3 is TGTGTCAGCAGAGGACAGGGGCTATACGAGCAGTACTTC. Its protein is CVSRGQGLYEQYF.

With regard to this clonotype: Relative to the germline gene, one junction end is altered; a read error may explain this. The V call is TRBV4-3, the J call TRBJ2-6; D not resolved. The CDR3 runs 16 residues. Germline V lookup: CDR1 LGHNA, CDR2 YSLEER. CDR3 nucleotide sequence: TGCGCCAGCAGCCAACTAACGCACTCTGGGGTCAACGTCCTGACTTTC. Its translation is CASSQLTHSGVNVLTF.

The table lists this clonotype with a few counts. Given a much more abundant clone one base away, this may be a read error. V and J are TRBV6-1 and TRBJ2-6; D is uncertain. V was clipped by 6 bases and J by 0 bases, with 9 bases between them. Germline CDR1 reads MNHNS; CDR2 reads SASEGT. The CDR3 runs 15 residues. The CDR3 nucleotides read TGTGCCAGCAGAGGCTCGAGCTCTGGGGCCAACGTCCTGACTTTC. This sequence encodes CASRGSSSGANVLTF.

On this clonotype itself: One base away lies a much larger clone, so this may be a sequencing read error. The chain couples TRBV12-3 or TRBV12-4 to TRBJ2-2; 8 bases agree with TRBD2. V lost 6 bases, J lost 1 base, and 4 bases stayed unmatched. This CDR3 has 15 amino acids. CDR3: CASSLGLGNTGELFF. The DNA for the CDR3 is TGTGCCAGCAGCTTGGGACTAGGGAACACCGGGGAGCTGTTTTTT.